This T cell receptor beta chain was captured in a study of CD8 T cells in ankylosing spondylitis. Study observations and caveats: Blood from ankylosing spondylitis patients appeared to carry a characteristic roughly eight-variant TCR beta motif.

This clonotype was counted at least ten times. No antigen is known for it. This CDR3 region has 15 residues. Germline V lookup: CDR1 LGHDT, CDR2 YNNKEL (reference sequence). The junction had 7 bases not matched to a gene; V was cut back by 5 bases and J by 5 bases. A quantitative 5'-RACE method, one with molecular barcodes, was used to make TCR beta libraries. TCRdb reanalysed the 5' RACE reads using MiXCR and keeps one entry per CDR3 protein. The top ten clones hold just over 0.5% of a sample with hundreds of thousands of distinct CDR3 sequences, approximately 12% of them seen once. The clonotype comes from a male donor with ankylosing spondylitis. The sequencing sample was made of blood, either unsorted or a sorted T cell fraction (not recorded which). The chain couples TRBV3-1 to TRBJ2-3; 10 nucleotides align to TRBD1. The CDR3 region has the DNA TGTGCCAGCAGCTTCGGGACAGGGGAGAGAGATACGCAGTATTTT. This encodes CASSFGTGERDTQYF.